A single sample gave rise to the 15 T cell receptor beta chains below, sequenced in a study of T cells in Graves' hyperthyroidism and ophthalmopathy. Researchers amplified the TCR beta CDR3 regions from RNA transcripts. The study used the HTBI primer set for a first-round RT-PCR of the TCR CDR3. TCRdb recomputed calls from the multiplex PCR reads with MiXCR, one row per CDR3 protein. The table records fewer than 350,000 distinct CDR3 sequences, 15% to 20% of them present only once. Material: blood. These receptors all come from a woman between 40 and 55 years old with Graves' ophthalmopathy.

This clonotype was observed many times. The chain uses TRBV18 and TRBJ2-7; TRBD1 aligns across 8 bases. This CDR3 is built from 13 residues. Trimming cost V 3 bases and J 6 bases; bases outside gene matches: 4. Looked up from germline, CDR1 is KGHSH and CDR2 is LQKENI. The CDR3 DNA sequence: TGTGCCAGCTCACCGGGACAGGATGGCGAGCAGTACTTC. It yields the protein CASSPGQDGEQYF.

There are many counts of this clonotype. This chain links TRBV6-2 or TRBV6-3 with TRBJ2-5, with 14 bases matching TRBD2. The CDR3 is 21 amino acids. Germline V lookup: CDR1 MNHEY, CDR2 SVGEGT. J gave up 5 bases and V 0 bases, and 17 bases lay outside the gene matches. CDR3 residues: CASSYSERLAGGPELRETQYF. The CDR3 DNA reads as TGTGCCAGCAGTTACTCCGAGCGACTAGCGGGAGGGCCGGAGTTAAGGGAGACCCAGTACTTC.

This clonotype was counted many times. The rearrangement links TRBV12-3 or TRBV12-4 to TRBJ2-2; D is unresolved. CDR3 length: 13 residues. The ends were cut back, 8 bases at V and 5 bases at J, with 12 bases in the middle. The CDR3 here is CASFPSRTGELFF. The CDR3 DNA is TGTGCCAGCTTCCCCAGCCGGACCGGGGAGCTGTTTTTT.

The table lists this clonotype with many counts. The chain employs TRBV7-3 and TRBJ1-1, with D hard to call. The CDR3 has 15 amino acids. V was pared by 5 bases and J by 1 base, with 14 bases between. The germline V gene has CDR1 SGHTA and CDR2 FQGTGA. The CDR3 region has the DNA TGTGCCAGCAGCCCTACGGGCCCTGCGAACACTGAAGCTTTCTTT. It codes for CASSPTGPANTEAFF. The full variable domain, with the rest looked up from reference TRBV7-3 and TRBJ1-1, is GAGVSQTPSNKVTEKGKYVELRCDPISGHTALYWYRQSLGQGPEFLIYFQGTGAADDSGLPNDRFFAVRPEGSVSTLKIQRTERGDSAVYLCASSPTGPANTEAFFGQGTRLTVV.

This clonotype occurred many times. The chain has TRBV5-1 and TRBJ1-2, with D unresolved. V lost 3 bases and J lost 6, with 21 bases in between. The CDR3 extends over 16 amino acids. Germline-derived CDR1 and CDR2 are SGHRS and YFSETQ. The CDR3 here is CASSSDRGGVKNGYTF. CDR3 nucleotides: TGCGCCAGCAGCTCGGACCGAGGCGGGGTAAAAAATGGCTACACCTTC.

Many counts were recorded for this clonotype. The gene calls are TRBV10-3 and TRBJ1-1; D ambiguous. V lost 4 bases, J lost 1 base, and 10 bases lay in between. Germline CDR1 ENHRY, CDR2 SYGVKD. The CDR3 is 14 residues long. CDR3 loop: CAISVEDPNTEAFF. For the CDR3, the DNA is TGTGCCATCAGTGTCGAGGACCCGAACACTGAAGCTTTCTTT.

This clonotype was detected many times. The chain recombines TRBV20-1 with TRBJ2-3; D perhaps matches TRBD2 (6 bases). The CDR3 contains 15 residues. Between the trimmed V and J ends, which lost 3 bases and 2 bases, there was a span of 15 bases. Germline V gene lookup returns CDR1 DFQATT and CDR2 SNEGSKA (reference sequence). The DNA of the CDR3 is TGCAGTGCTAGCTCCGGGGGTTTTCACACAGATACGCAGTATTTT. Its protein product is CSASSGGFHTDTQYF.

At least ten counts were recorded for this clonotype. This chain links TRBV12-3 or TRBV12-4 with TRBJ1-4, with D possibly TRBD1 on 5 matching bases. V dropped 6 bases and J dropped 0 bases, with 11 bases sitting between them. This CDR3 is 15 amino acids long. Written as DNA, the CDR3 is TGTGCCAGCAGCCCGAGGGGTGCAACTAATGAAAAACTGTTTTTT. Its translation: CASSPRGATNEKLFF.

The table lists this clonotype with many counts. The rearrangement uses TRBV6-5 and TRBJ1-5, with unresolved D. The CDR3 is 14 residues long. Trimming took 8 bases from V and 4 from J, leaving 15 bases between them. In germline, CDR1 is MNHEY, CDR2 SVGAGI. The CDR3 nucleotides are TGTGCCAGCCGCCGGGCAGGAAGGAATCAGCCCCAGCATTTT. This encodes CASRRAGRNQPQHF.

This clonotype occurred many times. This chain connects TRBV6-2 or TRBV6-3 to TRBJ2-5, with a tentative D call TRBD2 (5 bases). The ends were cut back, 6 bases at V and 4 bases at J, with 12 bases in the middle. The CDR3 has 13 residues. Germline loops: CDR1 MNHEY, CDR2 SVGEGT. Here the CDR3 DNA reads TGTGCCAGCAGGGGGTGGAGCGGAGAGACCCAGTACTTC. The encoded protein is CASRGWSGETQYF.

This clonotype has ten or more counts. The chain joins TRBV12-3 or TRBV12-4 to TRBJ1-1; no clear D gene. The CDR3 length is 15 residues. V dropped 2 bases and J dropped 4 bases, with 14 bases sitting between them. The CDR3: CASSLMPAAPTEAFF. The CDR3 bases are TGTGCCAGCAGTTTAATGCCGGCAGCCCCCACTGAAGCTTTCTTT.

This clonotype was counted ten times or more. V gene TRBV12-3 or TRBV12-4 combines with J gene TRBJ1-1, with D possibly matching TRBD1 (5 bases). The length of the CDR3 is 12 residues. The V gene lost 2 bases and the J gene lost 8 bases, with 9 bases spanning the gap. The CDR3 sequence: CASSLSGVEAFF. CDR3 nucleotide sequence: TGTGCCAGCAGTTTATCGGGGGTCGAAGCTTTCTTT.

This clonotype has ten or more counts. The rearrangement uses TRBV9 and TRBJ1-5, with D uncertain. The V end lost 0 bases, the J end lost 0 bases, and 7 bases lay between the germline ends. Germline-derived CDR1 and CDR2 are SGDLS and YYNGEE. The CDR3 has 15 residues. The CDR3: CASSVGGNSNQPQHF. In DNA, the CDR3 is TGTGCCAGCAGCGTAGGAGGGAATAGCAATCAGCCCCAGCATTTT.

The V gene is TRBV5-6, the J gene TRBJ1-6, with 11 bases aligning to TRBD1. CDR3 length: 19 residues. After removal of 3 bases from V and 3 bases from J, the junction contained 11 bases not matched to a gene. Germline V gene sequence: CDR1 SGHDT, CDR2 YYEEEE. The CDR3 spells CASSSLEPGQGDYNSPLHF. CDR3 DNA sequence: TGTGCCAGCAGCTCCCTAGAACCGGGACAGGGGGACTATAATTCACCCCTCCACTTT.

This clonotype was seen repeatedly, ten times or more. The genes are TRBV9 and TRBJ2-3, with D possibly TRBD2 on 5 matching bases. Trimming shortened V by 5 bases and J by 0 bases, and 10 bases separated the two germline ends. CDR3 length equals 14 residues. Germline CDR1 reads SGDLS; CDR2 reads YYNGEE. The DNA of the CDR3 is TGTGCCAGCAGTGCGGGTTCTAGCACAGATACGCAGTATTTT. It encodes CASSAGSSTDTQYF. Full variable domain (missing parts from reference TRBV9 and TRBJ2-3): DSGVTQTPKHLITATGQRVTLRCSPRSGDLSVYWYQQSLDQGLQFLIQYYNGEERAKGNILERFSAQQFPDLHSELNLSSLELGDSALYFCASSAGSSTDTQYFGPGTRLTVL.